The clone carrying this T cell receptor beta chain was picked up one time. These data come from a study of blood T cells in healthy people across ages. The use of a sample-barcoded 5' primer and a J-beta primer mix characterized a second PCR of about 7 to 12 cycles. TCRdb analysed the 5' RACE reads with MiXCR anew, one entry per CDR3 protein. The sample has about 1.4 million distinct CDR3 sequences, 59% seen once. CDR1 and CDR2 from the germline V gene are SGHTA and FQGNSA. With V trimmed by 0 bases and J by 3 bases, 8 bases remained unmatched. The CDR3 spans 17 residues. The sample, approximately 11 milliliters of peripheral blood, was drawn from each donor. Extraction of total RNA produced a minimum of 5 micrograms from each sample.

The rearrangement joins TRBV7-2 to TRBJ2-3; 8 bases agree with TRBD1. The sample taken for sequencing was blood. This receptor was taken from a man younger than 35 in good health. As DNA, the CDR3 is TGTGCCAGCAGCTTAGCGCACTCTAACAGGGGGACAGATACGCAGTATTTT. Translated: CASSLAHSNRGTDTQYF.